The entry below gives a single T cell receptor (beta chain) sequence along with its context. The antigen remains unidentified. Trimming took 6 bases from V and 2 from J; bases not matched to a gene: 5. The CDR3 covers 14 residues. Germline-derived CDR1 and CDR2 are MNHNY and SVGAGI (reference sequence). This sample stems from a study of graft-versus-host responses after intestinal transplantation. Study-level information: Multivisceral, liver-intestinal, or isolated intestinal grafts went to recipients. Recipients were all induced with anti-thymocyte globulin, then given tacrolimus and steroids for around 3 years.

General study results and limits: Individuals who had graft-donor T cell macrochimerism had allografts that showed high graft-versus-host to host-versus-graft clonal ratios. GvH clones surfaced in recipient marrow, some emerging earlier in ileum or blood.

This table comes from immunoSEQ multiplex PCR, and its TCRdb copy is limited to in-frame clones, with some not included. The table records some 93,000 clones, roughly 90% of them present only once. J is TRBJ2-7 and V is TRBV6-6; TRBD1 matches 9 bases. The starting material was unstimulated CD8+ T cells sorted from spleen or lymph node cells, obtained before intestinal transplant. This TCR derives from a human donor who received an intestinal transplant. CDR3 sequence reads: CASSWDRETYEQYF. In DNA form, the CDR3 reads TGTGCCAGCAGCTGGGACAGGGAAACCTACGAGCAGTACTTC.